A single sample gave rise to the 23 T cell receptor beta chains below, sequenced in a study of blood T cell repertoires in COVID-19. Profiled with immunoSEQ multiplex PCR; TCRdb holds only in-frame clones, not every one. In the table there are roughly 200,000 clones, around 80% of which are singletons. Sequenced material: peripheral blood. All receptors come from an elderly woman with active or convalescent COVID-19.

The chain uses TRBV5-1 and TRBJ2-5; D is possibly TRBD2 (6 bases). The CDR3 runs to 14 residues. Trimming left V 4 bases short and J 5 bases short, with 15 bases between. The V gene's germline CDR1 is SGHRS and CDR2 YFSETQ. In nucleotides, the CDR3 is TGCGCCAGCAGCCACCCGGGGGATGGGGAGACCCAGTACTTC. Protein sequence: CASSHPGDGETQYF.

This clone was seen a few times. V usage is TRBV19 and J usage is TRBJ2-7, with a tentative D call TRBD1 (5 bases). The V gene's germline CDR1 is LNHDA and CDR2 SQIVND (reference sequence). The germline V and J ends were trimmed by 5 bases and 0 bases, with 11 bases remaining between them. This CDR3 has 14 residues. As DNA, the CDR3 is TGTGCCAGTAGTCTAGGGGCAAGCTCCTACGAGCAGTACTTC. Its protein product is CASSLGASSYEQYF.

The table lists this clone with many counts. The CDR3 nucleotides are TGTGCCAGCAGCTTAGTACAGAACACTGAAGCTTTCTTT. Encoded protein: CASSLVQNTEAFF. The J gene is TRBJ1-1, the V gene TRBV11-2; no clear D gene. The CDR3 totals 13 residues. The germline V gene encodes CDR1 SGHAT and CDR2 FQNNGV. V lost 1 base, J lost 1 base, and 4 bases lay in between.

Written as DNA, the CDR3 is TGTGCCAGCAGCTTAGGATTCGGGTCCGGTGAGCAGTTCTTC. Its translation: CASSLGFGSGEQFF. This sequence joins TRBV7-2 and TRBJ2-1; D not resolved. V lost 1 base to trimming and J lost 9 bases, with 13 bases between them. There are 14 residues in the CDR3. The germline V gene encodes CDR1 SGHTA and CDR2 FQGNSA.

J is TRBJ2-7 and V is TRBV9; no clear D. The V end lost 0 bases, the J end lost 10 bases, and 11 bases lay between the germline ends. From germline, CDR1 is SGDLS and CDR2 YYNGEE. The CDR3 loop spans 12 amino acids. CDR3 coding DNA: TGTGCCAGCAGCGTAGGAGACGGAGCCCAGTACTTC. Translating gives CASSVGDGAQYF.

The chain employs TRBV5-1 and TRBJ1-2; 10 bases match TRBD1. The CDR3 is made up of 15 amino acids. Germline CDR1 reads SGHRS; CDR2 reads YFSETQ. Trimming removed 0 bases from V and 3 bases from J; junction bases left unmatched: 2. The CDR3 sequence: CASSLGGQGHYGYTF. The DNA of the CDR3 is TGCGCCAGCAGCTTGGGGGGACAGGGGCACTATGGCTACACCTTC.

V is TRBV5-4 and J is TRBJ2-5; tentatively, D is TRBD2 (6 bases). V gave up 1 base and J gave up 7 bases, with 17 bases separating them. CDR3 length: 15 residues. CDR1 is SGHNT, CDR2 YYREEE, per germline (reference sequence). The CDR3 here is CASSLQGSGVGTQYF. The CDR3 DNA follows: TGTGCCAGCAGCTTGCAGGGATCGGGAGTAGGGACCCAGTACTTC.

This chain uses TRBV29-1 with TRBJ1-2, with D maybe TRBD1 (5 bases). Per germline, CDR1 SQVTM and CDR2 ANQGSEA. V lost 4 bases to trimming and J lost 8 bases, with 14 bases between them. The CDR3 sequence is 12 residues long. CDR3 sequence: CSVGPSGQGYTF. For the CDR3, the DNA is TGCAGCGTTGGTCCTTCAGGGCAGGGCTACACCTTC.

The V gene is TRBV5-5, the J gene TRBJ1-5; maybe TRBD1 (5 bases). The CDR3 runs to 15 residues. CDR1 is SGHKS and CDR2 is YYEKEE in the germline V gene (reference sequence). The V end lost 1 base, the J end lost 1 base, and 9 bases lay between the germline ends. The CDR3 DNA reads TGTGCCAGCAGCTTGAGTACAGGCAGCAATCAGCCCCAGCATTTT. Its translation: CASSLSTGSNQPQHF.

This chain joins TRBV12-3 or TRBV12-4 and TRBJ2-2; no firm D call. V gave up 2 bases and J gave up 2 bases, with 3 bases separating them. The CDR3 totals 13 residues. The CDR3 nucleotides are TGTGCCAGCAGTTTAATAAACACCGGGGAGCTGTTTTTT. Translating gives CASSLINTGELFF.

This sequence joins TRBV2 and TRBJ2-1; no clear D. V gave up 7 bases and J gave up 8 bases, with 15 bases separating them. Germline V gene sequence: CDR1 SNHLY, CDR2 FYNNEI. This CDR3 is 13 amino acids long. CDR3 loop: CASTGPPKDEQFF. The CDR3 nucleotides are TGTGCCAGCACAGGCCCCCCCAAGGATGAGCAGTTCTTC.

This chain connects TRBV11-3 to TRBJ1-5; D ambiguous. The germline V and J ends were trimmed by 4 bases and 13 bases, with 17 bases remaining between them. CDR1 and CDR2 from the germline V gene are SGHNT and YENEEA. This CDR3 contains 13 residues. As DNA, the CDR3 is TGTGCCAGCAGCTCATGGTGTAGCCCCAATCAGCATTTT. Protein product: CASSSWCSPNQHF.

The chain carries TRBV4-2 and TRBJ2-2; D is possibly TRBD2 (5 bases). Per germline, CDR1 LGHNA and CDR2 YNFKEQ. Trimming stripped 5 bases from V and 6 bases from J, with 10 bases between. The CDR3 totals 13 residues. The DNA for the CDR3 is TGTGCCAGCAGCGGGAGCTCGCCCGGGGAGCTGTTTTTT. Translated, it gives CASSGSSPGELFF.

The chain is built from TRBV6-5 and TRBJ2-7; no clear D. CDR3 size: 15 residues. Germline V CDR1 and CDR2: MNHEY, SVGAGI. Trimming took off 6 bases at V and 0 bases at J, with 15 bases between the two ends. CDR3 coding DNA: TGTGCCAGCAGGGCTACAGCCACTTACTCCTACGAGCAGTACTTC. This codes for CASRATATYSYEQYF.

The CDR3 DNA reads as TGTGCCAGCAGCCAAGATGGGGGGTCCTACGAGCAGTACTTC. This codes for CASSQDGGSYEQYF. J is TRBJ2-7 and V is TRBV3-1 (or the pseudogene TRBV3-2), with D possibly TRBD2 on 6 matching bases. The CDR3 extends over 14 amino acids. The V and J ends lost 0 bases and 1 base respectively, with 7 bases between them. Germline loops: CDR1 LGHDT, CDR2 YNNKEL (reference sequence).

The rearrangement links TRBV3-1 (or the pseudogene TRBV3-2) to TRBJ1-6; 9 bases line up with TRBD1. CDR1 and CDR2 (germline): LGHDT, YNNKEL (reference sequence). CDR3 length: 17 residues. V was clipped by 0 bases and J by 9 bases; unmatched bases: 9. The CDR3 region is CASSQEPSGTGSSPLHF. The CDR3 coding sequence is TGTGCCAGCAGCCAAGAGCCCTCCGGGACAGGGAGTTCACCCCTCCACTTT.

For the CDR3, the DNA is TGCGCCAGCAGCCAAGGGAGCCACCGCTCCTACGAGCAGTACTTC. This sequence encodes CASSQGSHRSYEQYF. This chain joins TRBV4-3 and TRBJ2-7; no clear D. Germline-derived CDR1 and CDR2 are LGHNA and YSLEER. The V end was cut by 1 base, the J end by 0 bases, with 10 bases between. This CDR3 comprises 15 residues.

The chain is built from TRBV7-6 and TRBJ1-1; 7 nucleotides match TRBD1. CDR3 size: 15 residues. V dropped 5 bases and J dropped 1; count of bases not matched to a gene: 7. Germline-derived CDR1 and CDR2 are SGHVS and FNYEAQ. CDR3 in DNA: TGTGCCAGCAGCACCCGGGAGGGGGCGAACACTGAAGCTTTCTTT. Its protein is CASSTREGANTEAFF.

Note on this clone: One junction end does not reproduce the germline sequence, and a read error may be involved. This chain joins TRBV4-2 and TRBJ1-2; no clear D. The CDR3 runs 14 residues. Germline CDR1 LGHNA, CDR2 YNFKEQ. In DNA, the CDR3 is TGTGCCAGCAGCAAAGACCGTAGTACCTATGGCTACACCTTC. It is translated as CASSKDRSTYGYTF.

The V call is TRBV10-1, the J call TRBJ2-3; D gene unclear. Trimming took off 5 bases at V and 1 base at J, with 16 bases between the two ends. There are 16 residues in the CDR3. The germline V gene encodes CDR1 WNHNN and CDR2 SYGVQD (reference sequence). The CDR3: CASSPDWPAGTDTQYF. In nucleotides, the CDR3 is TGCGCCAGCAGTCCAGACTGGCCAGCCGGCACAGATACGCAGTATTTT.

The chain combines TRBV7-2 with TRBJ1-2; D perhaps matches TRBD1 (6 bases). V lost 0 bases to trimming and J lost 4 bases, with 15 bases between them. The length of the CDR3 is 16 residues. Germline loops: CDR1 SGHTA, CDR2 FQGNSA. The CDR3 here is CASSLADGQRSYGYTF. CDR3 DNA sequence: TGTGCCAGCAGCTTAGCCGACGGACAGAGATCCTATGGCTACACCTTC.

V gene TRBV7-3 combines with J gene TRBJ2-1, with TRBD1 matching over 7 bases. Germline V gene data show CDR1 as SGHTA and CDR2 as FQGTGA. V shed 6 bases, J shed 5 bases, and the junction held 7 bases outside the gene matches. The CDR3 is made up of 14 amino acids. CDR3 nucleotide sequence: TGTGCCAGCAGTTTAGAGGGACAGCACAATGAGCAGTTCTTC. It encodes CASSLEGQHNEQFF. Together with reference TRBV7-3 and TRBJ2-1, the CDR3 gives the full variable domain: GAGVSQTPSNKVTEKGKYVELRCDPISGHTALYWYRQSLGQGPEFLIYFQGTGAADDSGLPNDRFFAVRPEGSVSTLKIQRTERGDSAVYLCASSLEGQHNEQFFGPGTRLTVL.

The rearrangement joins TRBV2 to TRBJ1-3; 7 bases are a match to TRBD1. There are 16 residues in the CDR3. Trimming cost V 6 bases and J 4 bases; bases outside gene matches: 12. The germline gives CDR1 SNHLY, CDR2 FYNNEI. The CDR3 sequence is CASSLDRSKVGNTIYF. CDR3 coding DNA: TGTGCCAGCAGCTTGGACAGGTCCAAAGTAGGAAACACCATATATTTT. The entire variable domain, with the rest obtained from reference TRBV2 and TRBJ1-3, is as follows: EPEVTQTPSHQVTQMGQEVILRCVPISNHLYFYWYRQILGQKVEFLVSFYNNEISEKSEIFDDQFSVERPDGSNFTLKIRSTKLEDSAMYFCASSLDRSKVGNTIYFGEGSWLTVV.